Listed below are T cell receptor beta chains from one sample, sequenced in a study of graft-versus-host responses after intestinal transplantation. Sequencing used immunoSEQ multiplex PCR; TCRdb keeps in-frame clones, though not all of them. The sample consists of 14,000 or so clones, 30% to 35% of them appearing once. Sequenced material: alloreactive CD4+ T cells from a mixed lymphocyte reaction culture, taken before intestinal transplant. The receptors were gathered from a human patient who received an intestinal transplant. Each CDR3 is given with its conserved first and last residue.

TRBV18	CASSPGTGSWETQYF
TRBV9	CASSGRLAGATDTQYF
TRBV10-2	CASSETDRMSNEQYF
TRBV7-6	CASSLEGLGYNEQFF
TRBV28	CASSLSREAFF
TRBV28	CASSLIEDRVNYGYTF
TRBV2	CASGRSISTDTQYF
TRBV1	CTSSQEGGNTEAFF
TRBV10-2	CASRELAVSYEQYF
TRBV25-1	CASRYGENIQYF
TRBV29-1	CSVGLGGPQETQYF
TRBV2	CASSGQGANTGELFF
TRBV12-5	CASGLVWGQGPYSNQPQHF
TRBV9	CASSVAGSAYTDTQYF
TRBV27	CASRKTGEGNTEAFF
TRBV6-9	CASSYPGYSYEQYF
TRBV6-9	CASSEAAGTEAFF
TRBV18	CASSPLTKTSGSHEQFF
TRBV30	CAWSVNGGYTF
TRBV6-1	CASSEATRYSYEQYF
TRBV4-2	CASSRLQVGNYGYTF
TRBV19	CASSLQGTHGYTF
TRBV6-6	CASNFGQGAAYGYTF
TRBV5-6	CASSLGGTGTYEQYF
TRBV6-4	CAIRGTNPYGYTF
TRBV29-1	CSVEDPRVGGRSSYNEQFF
TRBV5-1	CASSLTREYVWDGGGEQFF
TRBV12-5	CASGSRLAGGWNEQFF
TRBV7-9	CASSLRTGGNEQYF
TRBV5-4	CASSLGGPRTRETQYF
TRBV30	CAWSQGLALGGIYNEQFF
TRBV12-5	CASGLETARNTIYF
TRBV28	CASSLGFSYEQYF
TRBV2	CASSEYGLGETQYF